The 26 T cell receptor beta chains below were found in one sample sequenced in a study of blood T cell repertoires in COVID-19. The protocol was immunoSEQ multiplex PCR, while the TCRdb copy is restricted to in-frame clones and leaves out a portion. Here the sample spans fewer than 300,000 clones, approximately 85% being singletons. Sequenced: peripheral blood. These receptors all come from a human donor with COVID-19, enrolled during active disease. The donor label of this sample is uncertain.

The chain is built from TRBV7-6 and TRBJ2-5, with D possibly matching TRBD2 (5 bases). The CDR3 is 16 amino acids. The V end lost 5 bases, the J end lost 2 bases, and 18 bases lay between the germline ends. CDR1 and CDR2 from the germline V gene are SGHVS and FNYEAQ. In DNA, the CDR3 is TGTGCCAGCAGCCCAGGACTCATCCTCATTCAAGAGACCCAGTACTTC. Translated: CASSPGLILIQETQYF.

This clone was seen only a few times. The chain employs TRBV4-3 and TRBJ2-5; D possibly corresponds to TRBD2 (5 bases). This CDR3 is built from 16 residues. The germline gives CDR1 LGHNA, CDR2 YSLEER. V gave up 4 bases and J gave up 4 bases, with 19 bases separating them. The CDR3 DNA follows: TGCGCCAGCAGCCTCCTGGGCCCTAGCAGCCCAGAGACCCAGTACTTC. Translating gives CASSLLGPSSPETQYF.

The chain recombines TRBV9 with TRBJ1-1; 8 bases are a match to TRBD1. The J segment lost 0 bases and the V segment lost 7 bases, leaving 8 bases of the junction unmatched. The CDR3 has 15 amino acids. Germline V gene sequence: CDR1 SGDLS, CDR2 YYNGEE. The CDR3 region has the DNA TGTGCCAGCGGTAGACAGGGGATCATGAACACTGAAGCTTTCTTT. It yields the protein CASGRQGIMNTEAFF.

This clone was seen just once. The chain combines TRBV27 with TRBJ2-7, with D maybe TRBD2 (5 bases). Deletions cut 5 bases from V and 0 bases from J, with 14 bases between. Germline CDR1 and CDR2: MNHEY and SMNVEV (reference sequence). The CDR3 loop spans 15 amino acids. The CDR3 DNA reads TGTGCCAGCAGTCCCCGAGGGATAGCCTCCTACGAGCAGTACTTC. It encodes CASSPRGIASYEQYF.

This clone was seen a single time. The chain links TRBV29-1 to TRBJ1-1; D uncertain. CDR1 and CDR2 (germline): SQVTM, ANQGSEA. V was clipped by 5 bases and J by 6 bases, with 10 bases between them. The CDR3 totals 11 residues. The CDR3 region is CSVRQVAEAFF. DNA of the CDR3: TGCAGCGTTCGACAAGTTGCTGAAGCTTTCTTT.

The chain recombines TRBV5-8 with TRBJ2-1; 9 nucleotides align to TRBD2. The V segment lost 0 bases and the J segment 7 bases; nucleotides outside the gene matches: 2. Germline CDR1 is SGHTS and CDR2 is YDEGEE. The CDR3 contains 14 residues. CDR3 amino acids: CASSLVLAGNEQFF. The CDR3 nucleotides are TGTGCCAGCAGCTTGGTTCTAGCGGGAAATGAGCAGTTCTTC.

The chain combines TRBV19 with TRBJ1-1; tentatively, D is TRBD1 (5 bases). Germline-derived CDR1 and CDR2 are LNHDA and SQIVND (reference sequence). This CDR3 is built from 13 residues. V was cut by 7 bases and J by 1 base, with 10 bases left in between. The CDR3 coding sequence is TGTGCCAGTATCCGGGGGGAGAACACTGAAGCTTTCTTT. Residues: CASIRGENTEAFF. The full variable domain, its missing parts supplied by reference TRBV19 and TRBJ1-1, is DGGITQSPKYLFRKEGQNVTLSCEQNLNHDAMYWYRQDPGQGLRLIYYSQIVNDFQKGDIAEGYSVSREKKESFPLTVTSAQKNPTAFYLCASIRGENTEAFFGQGTRLTVV.

V is TRBV20-1 and J is TRBJ1-2; D is undetermined. CDR1 and CDR2 (germline): DFQATT, SNEGSKA (reference sequence). The CDR3 has 11 residues. The V end lost 6 bases, the J end lost 8 bases, and 13 bases lay between the germline ends. CDR3 in DNA: TGCAGTGCAACTACCCCGGGGGGCTACACCTTC. Translating gives CSATTPGGYTF.

The chain uses TRBV19 and TRBJ1-1; D is perhaps TRBD1 (5 bases). Between the trimmed V and J ends, which lost 4 bases and 0 bases, there was a span of 18 bases. From germline, CDR1 is LNHDA and CDR2 SQIVND (reference sequence). CDR3 length: 17 amino acids. The CDR3 DNA is TGTGCCAGTAGTAGTCCTGGGGCAGCCAACATGAACACTGAAGCTTTCTTT. Amino acid sequence: CASSSPGAANMNTEAFF.

V usage is TRBV6-6 and J usage is TRBJ1-2, with TRBD1 as a possible D gene (5 bases). This CDR3 has 14 amino acids. The V and J ends lost 5 bases and 0 bases respectively, with 10 bases between them. CDR1 is MNHNY and CDR2 is SVGAGI in the germline V gene (reference sequence). The CDR3 sequence: CASSPQGSNYGYTF. The CDR3 nucleotides are TGTGCCAGCAGTCCCCAGGGTTCTAACTATGGCTACACCTTC.

This sequence joins TRBV25-1 and TRBJ1-6; TRBD1 matches 8 bases. This CDR3 contains 13 residues. J was trimmed by 8 bases and V by 4 bases; bases with no gene match: 1. Germline V gene sequence: CDR1 MGHDK, CDR2 SYGVNS. The CDR3 spells CASSVQGDSPLHF. The CDR3 nucleotides are TGTGCCAGCAGTGTACAGGGGGATTCACCCCTCCACTTT.

In this sample, this clone turned up once. This chain uses TRBV28 with TRBJ2-7; 7 nucleotides line up with TRBD1. This CDR3 contains 15 residues. J gave up 1 base and V 4 bases, and 7 bases lay outside the gene matches. From germline, CDR1 is MDHEN and CDR2 SYDVKM. As DNA, the CDR3 is TGTGCCAGCAGTTCTCAGTCAGGGGGATCCTACGAGCAGTACTTC. It translates to CASSSQSGGSYEQYF.

The V call is TRBV28, the J call TRBJ1-1; tentatively, D is TRBD1 (6 bases). Per germline, CDR1 MDHEN and CDR2 SYDVKM. The CDR3 length is 13 residues. V was cut by 7 bases and J by 1 base, with 10 bases left in between. Here the CDR3 reads CASIQGGNTEAFF. The CDR3 DNA reads TGTGCCAGCATACAAGGGGGGAACACTGAAGCTTTCTTT.

This rearrangement joins TRBV9 to TRBJ2-5; unclear D gene. CDR1 is SGDLS and CDR2 is YYNGEE in the germline V gene. V was shortened by 0 bases and J by 7 bases, with 10 bases between the two germline ends. The CDR3 spans 13 residues. CDR3 bases: TGTGCCAGCAGCGTAGGCGAAGTTGGGACCCAGTACTTC. It codes for CASSVGEVGTQYF.

This chain uses TRBV28 with TRBJ1-1; maybe TRBD1 (5 bases). V was clipped by 5 bases and J by 4 bases, with 14 bases between them. The CDR3 totals 14 residues. CDR1 MDHEN and CDR2 SYDVKM come from the germline V gene. CDR3 amino acids: CASSDPGWGTEAFF. CDR3 nucleotide sequence: TGTGCCAGCAGTGACCCAGGGTGGGGCACTGAAGCTTTCTTT.

The genes are TRBV28 and TRBJ2-2, with 8 bases identical to TRBD1. This CDR3 is built from 16 residues. V lost 5 bases and J lost 4; bases outside the gene matches: 9. The germline V gene encodes CDR1 MDHEN and CDR2 SYDVKM. The DNA of the CDR3 is TGTGCCAGCAGTCCCACAGACAGGGGCAGCACCGGGGAGCTGTTTTTT. Protein product: CASSPTDRGSTGELFF. The full variable domain, with the rest looked up from reference TRBV28 and TRBJ2-2, is DVKVTQSSRYLVKRTGEKVFLECVQDMDHENMFWYRQDPGLGLRLIYFSYDVKMKEKGDIPEGYSVSREKKERFSLILESASTNQTSMYLCASSPTDRGSTGELFFGEGSRLTVL.

The chain joins TRBV5-4 to TRBJ1-1; D not certain. Germline CDR1 and CDR2: SGHNT and YYREEE (reference sequence). This CDR3 comprises 15 residues. V dropped 0 bases and J dropped 2 bases, with 11 bases sitting between them. The CDR3 DNA follows: TGTGCCAGCAGCTTGGGCGGGCCGACAAACACTGAAGCTTTCTTT. As protein: CASSLGGPTNTEAFF.

The chain joins TRBV14 to TRBJ1-1; TRBD1 might be the D (6 bases). The CDR3 consists of 13 residues. V gave up 4 bases and J gave up 6 bases, with 12 bases separating them. Germline CDR1 SGHDN, CDR2 FVKESK. CDR3 nucleotides: TGTGCCAGCAGCCCAAGACAGGACGCTGAAGCTTTCTTT. It is translated as CASSPRQDAEAFF.

The genes are TRBV5-1 and TRBJ2-7; TRBD2 matches at 9 bases. CDR1 and CDR2 (germline): SGHRS, YFSETQ. CDR3 length: 15 residues. The V segment lost 1 base and the J segment 1 base; nucleotides outside the gene matches: 3. For the CDR3, the DNA is TGCGCCAGCAGCTTGTTGACTAGCGGATCCTACGAGCAGTACTTC. It yields the protein CASSLLTSGSYEQYF.

The chain combines TRBV9 with TRBJ2-2; TRBD1 matches at 10 bases. Germline-derived CDR1 and CDR2 are SGDLS and YYNGEE. This CDR3 comprises 14 residues. J lost 7 bases, V lost 8 bases, and 8 bases had no gene match. The CDR3 bases are TGTGCCAGTACCCAGGACAGGGGGTTCGGGGAGCTGTTTTTT. This sequence encodes CASTQDRGFGELFF.

The chain links TRBV10-3 to TRBJ2-5; 8 nucleotides line up with TRBD1. With 3 bases clipped from V and 7 bases from J, the junction kept 4 bases outside the gene matches. This CDR3 comprises 13 residues. Germline-derived CDR1 and CDR2 are ENHRY and SYGVKD. CDR3 bases: TGTGCCATCAGTGACCTAGGACAGGGGACCCAGTACTTC. Its protein product is CAISDLGQGTQYF.

This chain connects TRBV5-5 to TRBJ1-3; D not certain. The CDR3 is 16 residues long. Trimming removed 4 bases at V and 0 bases at J, with 14 bases between. Germline V gene data show CDR1 as SGHKS and CDR2 as YYEKEE (reference sequence). This CDR3 is CASSEGGMSSGNTIYF. CDR3 bases: TGTGCCAGCAGCGAGGGCGGCATGAGCTCTGGAAACACCATATATTTT.

The chain carries TRBV28 and TRBJ2-2, with 10 bases aligning to TRBD1. With 5 bases clipped from V and 7 bases from J, the junction kept 7 bases outside the gene matches. CDR3 length: 15 residues. Germline V gene data show CDR1 as MDHEN and CDR2 as SYDVKM. In nucleotides, the CDR3 is TGTGCCAGCAGTGGGACAGGGGACCTGGTCGGGGAGCTGTTTTTT. Encoded protein: CASSGTGDLVGELFF.

The V and J genes are TRBV7-6 and TRBJ2-5, with 9 bases identical to TRBD2. The CDR3 contains 15 residues. J was trimmed by 5 bases and V by 2 bases; bases with no gene match: 6. CDR1 and CDR2 (germline): SGHVS, FNYEAQ. The CDR3 coding sequence is TGTGCCAGCAGCTTAACGGGACTAGCTCCGGAGACCCAGTACTTC. Translation gives CASSLTGLAPETQYF.

The chain recombines TRBV5-5 with TRBJ2-3; D is perhaps TRBD1 (7 bases). The CDR3 is 16 amino acids. V was clipped by 4 bases and J by 0 bases, with 15 bases between them. Per the germline V gene, CDR1 is SGHKS and CDR2 is YYEKEE (reference sequence). In DNA, the CDR3 is TGTGCCAGCAGCCGCAGGGGGACTCCTAGCACAGATACGCAGTATTTT. It yields the protein CASSRRGTPSTDTQYF.

This rearrangement joins TRBV28 to TRBJ2-1; D ambiguous. The V and J ends lost 3 bases and 2 bases respectively, with 14 bases between them. Germline V gives CDR1 MDHEN, CDR2 SYDVKM. The CDR3 consists of 16 residues. The CDR3, as DNA: TGTGCCAGCAGTTTCCGACACCGTGGTGCCTACAATGAGCAGTTCTTC. As protein: CASSFRHRGAYNEQFF.